These 14 T cell receptor beta chains came from one sample sequenced in a study of T-cell reconstitution after alpha-beta-depleted transplantation in children (dated by TCRdb to 2015 to 2016). The intended sense of this specimen's treatment or condition label: allogeneic hematopoietic cell transplantation with graft depleted of TCRalphabeta T cells and CD19 B cells. The method behind the library was PCR. The run used an Illumina HiSeq 2500. TCR library preparation used molecular barcoding, with unique molecular identifiers applied to normalize quantification of the TCRbeta repertoire. Using fastp trimming at Q25 and MiXCR clonotype assembly, TCRdb reanalyzed the public sequencing data and kept in-frame beta chains. Rows with one shared CDR3 protein collapse into an entry with the most common genes and DNA. The sample yields 350,000 to 500,000 distinct CDR3 sequences; around 46% were counted once. The ten largest clones take up 27% of the sample.

Sequences were derived from PBMCs, sampled before TCRalphabeta/CD19-depleted stem cell transplant. The source of these receptors is a girl aged 2 to 9 with aplastic anemia, due to receive a stem cell transplant.

The V and J genes are TRBV11-2 and TRBJ2-3; 8 bases map to TRBD2. In germline, CDR1 is SGHAT, CDR2 FQNNGV. The CDR3 length is 18 residues. V shed 4 bases and J 5 bases; nucleotides not matched to a gene: 17. CDR3 bases: TGTGCCAGCAGCTCCCCCAAATTTCCGGGACTAGACGGAGATACGCAGTATTTT. It yields the protein CASSSPKFPGLDGDTQYF.

This chain links TRBV21-1 with TRBJ1-1; the D call in the table, TRBD1, was not verified against the DNA. TRBV21-1 is flagged as a pseudogene. The CDR3 totals 15 residues. In DNA, the CDR3 is TGTGCCAGCAGCAAAGGGACGGGGATGGACACTGAAGCTTTCTTT. It translates to CASSKGTGMDTEAFF.

In its sample, this clonotype was seen many times. V gene TRBV4-3 combines with J gene TRBJ2-1; D is possibly TRBD2 (6 bases). Germline CDR1 and CDR2: LGHNA and YSLEER. Trimming stripped 4 bases from V and 7 bases from J, with 23 bases between. The CDR3 loop spans 17 amino acids. Here the CDR3 DNA reads TGCGCCAGCAGCCTTCAAGGTCCCGGGAGTACTCGGAATGAGCAGTTCTTC. This sequence encodes CASSLQGPGSTRNEQFF.

This chain links TRBV9 with TRBJ2-1, with 7 bases aligning to TRBD2. Germline assignment: CDR1 SGDLS and CDR2 YYNGEE. This CDR3 contains 16 residues. Trimming took 0 bases from V and 8 from J; bases not matched to a gene: 11. The CDR3 here is CASSVDAGVSIDEQFF. CDR3 DNA sequence: TGTGCCAGCAGCGTAGACGCGGGAGTAAGTATCGATGAGCAGTTCTTC.

The chain is built from TRBV20-1 and TRBJ1-1; D possibly corresponds to TRBD1 (6 bases). The germline gives CDR1 DFQATT, CDR2 SNEGSKA (reference sequence). The length of the CDR3 is 14 residues. The germline V and J ends were trimmed by 0 bases and 0 bases, with 8 bases remaining between them. As DNA, the CDR3 is TGCAGTGCTAGAGATCAGGGGATGAACACTGAAGCTTTCTTT. This translates into CSARDQGMNTEAFF.

This clonotype was counted ten times or more. The V gene is TRBV7-2, the J gene TRBJ2-7; D could derive from TRBD1 or TRBD2 (5 bases each). Trimming took 3 bases from V and 3 from J, leaving 15 bases between them. Germline V gene sequence: CDR1 SGHTA, CDR2 FQGNSA. The CDR3 spans 15 residues. DNA for the CDR3: TGTGCCAGCAGCTTTACCGGGACCGTAGACTACGAGCAGTACTTC. Protein: CASSFTGTVDYEQYF.

The V gene is TRBV7-2, the J gene TRBJ2-1; no clear D. Trimming removed 2 bases from V and 2 bases from J, with 10 bases in between. This CDR3 comprises 15 residues. Germline V gene sequence: CDR1 SGHTA, CDR2 FQGNSA. DNA of the CDR3: TGTGCCAGCAGCTTACGGCCAGAAACCTACAATGAGCAGTTCTTC. It is translated as CASSLRPETYNEQFF.

The J gene is TRBJ2-1, the V gene TRBV6-1, with TRBD2 identical over 9 bases. The germline V gene encodes CDR1 MNHNS and CDR2 SASEGT. The V and J ends lost 0 bases and 4 bases, in that order; junction bases with no gene match: 4. The CDR3 loop spans 16 amino acids. In nucleotides, the CDR3 is TGTGCCAGCAGTGAAGCAAGGAGCGGGAGGTACAATGAGCAGTTCTTC. Its translation is CASSEARSGRYNEQFF.

This clonotype was seen only a few times. CDR3 DNA sequence: TGTGCCAGCAGTTTTTCGTCAGGGTACCGCTCCTACGAGCAGTACTTC. This encodes CASSFSSGYRSYEQYF. The V gene is TRBV27, the J gene TRBJ2-7; D may be TRBD1 (5 bases). The germline V and J ends were trimmed by 3 bases and 0 bases, with 15 bases remaining between them. Germline loops: CDR1 MNHEY, CDR2 SMNVEV (reference sequence). The CDR3 is made up of 16 amino acids.

V and J are TRBV27 and TRBJ2-1, with D uncertain. Trimming removed 5 bases at V and 0 bases at J, with 11 bases between. The CDR3 runs to 15 residues. Germline V gene sequence: CDR1 MNHEY, CDR2 SMNVEV (reference sequence). CDR3 coding DNA: TGTGCCAGCAGTCCCTGGCTGAGCTCCTACAATGAGCAGTTCTTC. The encoded protein is CASSPWLSSYNEQFF.

The gene calls are TRBV5-6 and TRBJ2-5; D is tentatively TRBD1 or TRBD2 (5 bases each). The CDR3 covers 13 residues. With 2 bases removed from V and 4 bases from J, the gap between germline ends came to 9 bases. CDR1 SGHDT and CDR2 YYEEEE come from the germline V gene. Here the CDR3 reads CASSFRDRETQYF. Here the CDR3 DNA reads TGTGCCAGCAGCTTCCGGGACCGAGAGACCCAGTACTTC.

The chain has TRBV19 and TRBJ2-5, with no clear D. CDR3 length: 13 amino acids. Germline V gene sequence: CDR1 LNHDA, CDR2 SQIVND (reference sequence). The V end lost 3 bases, the J end lost 2 bases, and 7 bases lay between the germline ends. In DNA form, the CDR3 reads TGTGCCAGTAGTATGGGGATACAAGAGACCCAGTACTTC. Residues: CASSMGIQETQYF.

This chain links TRBV19 with TRBJ2-5, with 8 bases matching TRBD1. Germline V gene sequence: CDR1 LNHDA, CDR2 SQIVND (reference sequence). The CDR3 runs 14 residues. J gave up 3 bases and V 6 bases, and 6 bases lay outside the gene matches. The DNA for the CDR3 is TGTGCCAGTAGGGGCAGGGGGCTGGAAGAGACCCAGTACTTC. Translating gives CASRGRGLEETQYF.

This chain links TRBV28 with TRBJ2-3; TRBD2 aligns across 7 bases. The V segment lost 4 bases and the J segment 1 base; nucleotides outside the gene matches: 5. CDR1 and CDR2 (germline): MDHEN, SYDVKM. The CDR3 spans 15 residues. CDR3 nucleotide sequence: TGTGCCAGCAGTTCGATCGGACTAGGCACAGATACGCAGTATTTT. Translation: CASSSIGLGTDTQYF.